These 5 T cell receptor beta chains were sequenced from one sample in a study of CD8 T cells in ankylosing spondylitis. TCRdb processed the 5' RACE reads anew with MiXCR; each CDR3 protein has one entry. The sample lists about 220,000 distinct CDR3 sequences, roughly a tenth occurring once. What was sequenced was blood, either unsorted or a sorted T cell fraction (not recorded which). The source of these receptors is a male donor with ankylosing spondylitis or in good health (not recorded which).

CDR3 coding DNA: TGTGCCAGCATTGGACGGATGAACACTGAAGCTTTCTTT. This translates into CASIGRMNTEAFF. The chain is built from TRBV12-3 or TRBV12-4 and TRBJ1-1; no reliable D call. Trimming removed 7 bases at V and 0 bases at J, with 9 bases between. The CDR3 is 13 residues long.

There are a few counts of this clonotype. This chain connects TRBV29-1 to TRBJ1-2; D is possibly TRBD1 (5 bases). CDR3 length: 12 amino acids. Germline V lookup: CDR1 SQVTM, CDR2 ANQGSEA. Trimming cost V 2 bases and J 7 bases, with 11 bases left between them. In DNA, the CDR3 is TGCAGCGTTGAAACCACAGGCTCTGGCTACACCTTC. It translates to CSVETTGSGYTF.

This clonotype was counted at least ten times. The chain combines TRBV7-9 with TRBJ2-3; D may be TRBD1 (6 bases). The germline V gene encodes CDR1 SEHNR and CDR2 FQNEAQ (reference sequence). This CDR3 is built from 15 residues. V lost 6 bases and J 0 bases, leaving 13 bases between the germline ends. The CDR3 nucleotides read TGTGCCAGCAGTCGGACAGTCTATAGCACAGATACGCAGTATTTT. It encodes CASSRTVYSTDTQYF.

This clonotype was picked up many times. The chain recombines TRBV7-2 with TRBJ2-5, with D perhaps matching TRBD2 (6 bases). Per the germline V gene, CDR1 is SGHTA and CDR2 is FQGNSA. The CDR3 is made up of 15 amino acids. V lost 1 base to trimming and J lost 5 bases, with 14 bases between them. This chain's CDR3 is CASSLEGGERETQYF. The CDR3 region has the DNA TGTGCCAGCAGCTTAGAAGGAGGGGAACGGGAGACCCAGTACTTC. The whole variable domain, remainder taken from reference TRBV7-2 and TRBJ2-5, is GAGVSQSPSNKVTEKGKDVELRCDPISGHTALYWYRQSLGQGLEFLIYFQGNSAPDKSGLPSDRFSAERTGGSVSTLTIQRTQQEDSAVYLCASSLEGGERETQYFGPGTRLLVL.

There are many counts of this clonotype. The chain carries TRBV27 and TRBJ1-5, with a weak D call TRBD1 (6 bases). The CDR3 spans 16 residues. Germline CDR1 is MNHEY and CDR2 is SMNVEV (reference sequence). V was trimmed by 8 bases and J by 0 bases, leaving 17 bases between them. CDR3 amino acids: CASQRTVGYSNQPQHF. The CDR3 DNA follows: TGTGCCAGCCAGAGGACAGTGGGGTATAGCAATCAGCCCCAGCATTTT.